The clone carrying this TCR beta chain came up many times. TCRdb re-derived calls from the multiplex PCR reads in MiXCR, one entry per CDR3 protein. The sample contains about 230,000 distinct CDR3 sequences, 32% of which appear only once. This sample was included in a study of breast tumors, draining lymph nodes, adjacent tissues. Axillary draining lymph nodes of breast cancer patients supplied the node samples. This receptor was obtained from a female donor with breast cancer. Some clones in this sample may be carry-over from other donors' samples. Sequencing was performed on axillary lymph node tissue.

CDR3 nucleotides: TGTGCCAGCAGTTTAAGCCCTCGACAGGTCAATCAGCCCCAGCATTTT. Translating gives CASSLSPRQVNQPQHF. The rearrangement joins TRBV27 to TRBJ1-5, with a possible D match to TRBD1 (6 bases). The CDR3 contains 16 residues. Germline V gives CDR1 MNHEY, CDR2 SMNVEV (reference sequence). V shed 2 bases and J shed 3 bases, with 14 bases lying between them.